The 5 T cell receptor beta chains below come from one sample, sequenced in a study of blood T cell repertoires in COVID-19. Sequencing used immunoSEQ multiplex PCR; TCRdb keeps in-frame clones, though not all of them. The sample has 29,000 or so clones, around 87% seen once. Sequenced sample: peripheral blood. The source is a human donor in a cohort sampled during active COVID-19. The donor label of this sample is uncertain.

This chain connects TRBV12-5 to TRBJ2-2, with a weak D call TRBD2 (5 bases). Germline-derived CDR1 and CDR2 are LGHNT and FRNRAP. Between the trimmed V and J ends, which lost 5 bases and 6 bases, there was a span of 7 bases. The CDR3 extends over 12 amino acids. DNA for the CDR3: TGTGCTAGTGGTCTGGGAGCCGGGGAGCTGTTTTTT. Amino acid sequence: CASGLGAGELFF.

This sequence joins TRBV7-9 and TRBJ1-2; D remains ambiguous. CDR1 and CDR2 (germline): SEHNR, FQNEAQ (reference sequence). The V end was cut by 1 base, the J end by 7 bases, with 10 bases between. This CDR3 region has 13 residues. CDR3 amino acids: CASSLEERGGYTF. The CDR3 DNA reads TGTGCCAGCAGCTTAGAAGAAAGAGGTGGCTACACCTTC.

The chain has TRBV6-5 and TRBJ2-7, with D perhaps TRBD2 (5 bases). Trimming shortened V by 0 bases and J by 6 bases, and 6 bases separated the two germline ends. Germline CDR1 MNHEY, CDR2 SVGAGI. The CDR3 is made up of 12 amino acids. The CDR3 nucleotides are TGTGCCAGCAGTTACTCGGCGGGCGAGCAGTACTTC. Residues: CASSYSAGEQYF.

The chain is built from TRBV7-9 and TRBJ2-2; TRBD2 agrees at 12 bases. The CDR3 spans 15 residues. V lost 5 bases, J lost 6 bases, and 4 bases stayed unmatched. Germline CDR1 reads SEHNR; CDR2 reads FQNEAQ (reference sequence). The CDR3 is CASSRTSGKSGELFF. The CDR3 DNA reads TGTGCCAGCAGCCGGACTAGCGGGAAATCCGGGGAGCTGTTTTTT. The entire variable domain, with the rest obtained from reference TRBV7-9 and TRBJ2-2, is as follows: DTGVSQNPRHKITKRGQNVTFRCDPISEHNRLYWYRQTLGQGPEFLTYFQNEAQLEKSRLLSDRFSAERPKGSFSTLEIQRTEQGDSAMYLCASSRTSGKSGELFFGEGSRLTVL.

The sample holds a few counts of this clone. The gene calls are TRBV19 and TRBJ1-5, with 7 bases fitting TRBD1. V trimming: 10 bases; J trimming: 7 bases; junction bases outside the gene matches: 10. CDR1 is LNHDA, CDR2 SQIVND, per germline (reference sequence). This CDR3 spans 13 amino acids. The CDR3 DNA is TGTGCCACCACCCAGGGGGTTTTGCAGCCCCAGCATTTT. As protein: CATTQGVLQPQHF.